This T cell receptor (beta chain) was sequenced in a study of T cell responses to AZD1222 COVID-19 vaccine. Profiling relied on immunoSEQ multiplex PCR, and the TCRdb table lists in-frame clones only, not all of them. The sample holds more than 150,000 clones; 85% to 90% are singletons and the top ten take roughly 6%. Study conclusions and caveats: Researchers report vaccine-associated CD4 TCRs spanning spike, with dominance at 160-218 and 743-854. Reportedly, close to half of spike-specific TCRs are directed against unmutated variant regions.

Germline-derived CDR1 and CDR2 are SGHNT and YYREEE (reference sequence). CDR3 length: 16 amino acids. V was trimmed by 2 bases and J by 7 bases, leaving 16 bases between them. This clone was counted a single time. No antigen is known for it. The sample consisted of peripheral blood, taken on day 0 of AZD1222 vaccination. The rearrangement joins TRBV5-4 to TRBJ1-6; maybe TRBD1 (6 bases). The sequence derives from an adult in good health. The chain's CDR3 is CASSLETGLENSPLHF. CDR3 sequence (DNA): TGTGCCAGCAGCTTAGAAACAGGGCTGGAGAATTCACCCCTCCACTTT.